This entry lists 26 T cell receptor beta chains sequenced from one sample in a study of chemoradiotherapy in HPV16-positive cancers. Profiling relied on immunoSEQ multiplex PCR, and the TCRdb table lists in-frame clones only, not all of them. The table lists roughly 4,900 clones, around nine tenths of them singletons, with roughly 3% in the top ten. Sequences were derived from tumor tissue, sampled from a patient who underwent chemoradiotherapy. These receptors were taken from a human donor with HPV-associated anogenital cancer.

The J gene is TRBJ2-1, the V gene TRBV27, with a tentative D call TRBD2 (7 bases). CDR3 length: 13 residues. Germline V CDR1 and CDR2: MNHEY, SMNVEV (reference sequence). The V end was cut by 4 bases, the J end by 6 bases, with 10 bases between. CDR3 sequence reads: CASSWGGPNEQFF. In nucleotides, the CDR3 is TGTGCCAGCAGTTGGGGGGGCCCCAATGAGCAGTTCTTC.

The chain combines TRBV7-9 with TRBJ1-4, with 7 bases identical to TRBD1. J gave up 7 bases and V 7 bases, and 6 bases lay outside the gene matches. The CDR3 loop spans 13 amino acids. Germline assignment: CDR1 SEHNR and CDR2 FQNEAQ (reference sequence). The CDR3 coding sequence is TGTGCCAGCAAGGTCGACAGGGTTGAAAAACTGTTTTTT. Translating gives CASKVDRVEKLFF. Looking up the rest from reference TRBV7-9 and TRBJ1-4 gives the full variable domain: DTGVSQNPRHKITKRGQNVTFRCDPISEHNRLYWYRQTLGQGPEFLTYFQNEAQLEKSRLLSDRFSAERPKGSFSTLEIQRTEQGDSAMYLCASKVDRVEKLFFGSGTQLSVL.

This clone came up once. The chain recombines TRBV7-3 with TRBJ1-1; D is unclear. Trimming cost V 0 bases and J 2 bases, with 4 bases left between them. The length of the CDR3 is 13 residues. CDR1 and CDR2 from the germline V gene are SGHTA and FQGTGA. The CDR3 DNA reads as TGTGCCAGCAGCTTAACGTCTAACACTGAAGCTTTCTTT. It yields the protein CASSLTSNTEAFF.

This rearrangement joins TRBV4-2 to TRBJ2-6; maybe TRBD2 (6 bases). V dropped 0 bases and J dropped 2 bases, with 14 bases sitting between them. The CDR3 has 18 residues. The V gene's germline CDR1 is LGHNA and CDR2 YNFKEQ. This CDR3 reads CASSQDSEGAAGANVLTF. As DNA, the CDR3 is TGTGCCAGCAGCCAAGATTCGGAGGGTGCTGCTGGGGCCAACGTCCTGACTTTC.

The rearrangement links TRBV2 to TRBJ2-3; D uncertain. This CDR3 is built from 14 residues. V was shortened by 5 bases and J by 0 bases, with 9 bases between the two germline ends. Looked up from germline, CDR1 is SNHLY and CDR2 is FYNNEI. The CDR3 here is CASSWTASTDTQYF. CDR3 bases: TGTGCCAGCAGTTGGACGGCAAGCACAGATACGCAGTATTTT.

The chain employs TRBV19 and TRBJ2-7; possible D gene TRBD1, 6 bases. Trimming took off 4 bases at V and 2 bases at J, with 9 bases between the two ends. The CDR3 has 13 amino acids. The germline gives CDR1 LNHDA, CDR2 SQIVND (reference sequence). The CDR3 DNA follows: TGTGCCAGTAGTAACGGACAGACCTACGAGCAGTACTTC. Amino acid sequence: CASSNGQTYEQYF. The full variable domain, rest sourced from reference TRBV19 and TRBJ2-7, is DGGITQSPKYLFRKEGQNVTLSCEQNLNHDAMYWYRQDPGQGLRLIYYSQIVNDFQKGDIAEGYSVSREKKESFPLTVTSAQKNPTAFYLCASSNGQTYEQYFGPGTRLTVT.

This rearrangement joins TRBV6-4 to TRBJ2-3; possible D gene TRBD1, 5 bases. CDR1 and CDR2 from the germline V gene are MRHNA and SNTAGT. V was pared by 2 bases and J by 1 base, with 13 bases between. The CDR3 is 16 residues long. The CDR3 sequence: CASSDESGKGTDTQYF. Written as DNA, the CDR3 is TGTGCCAGCAGTGACGAATCAGGGAAAGGCACAGATACGCAGTATTTT.

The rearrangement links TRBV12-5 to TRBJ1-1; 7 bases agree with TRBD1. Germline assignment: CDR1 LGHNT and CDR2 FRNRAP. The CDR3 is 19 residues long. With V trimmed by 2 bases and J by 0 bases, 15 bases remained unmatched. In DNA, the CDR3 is TGTGCTAGTGGTTTGTCCTCACAGGGGATGGGGGGTATGAACACTGAAGCTTTCTTT. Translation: CASGLSSQGMGGMNTEAFF.

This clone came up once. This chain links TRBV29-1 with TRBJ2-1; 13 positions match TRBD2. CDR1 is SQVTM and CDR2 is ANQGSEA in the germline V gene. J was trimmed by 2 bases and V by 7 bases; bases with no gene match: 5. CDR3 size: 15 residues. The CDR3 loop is CSARLAGGPYNEQFF. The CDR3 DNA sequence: TGCAGCGCGAGACTAGCGGGGGGACCCTACAATGAGCAGTTCTTC.

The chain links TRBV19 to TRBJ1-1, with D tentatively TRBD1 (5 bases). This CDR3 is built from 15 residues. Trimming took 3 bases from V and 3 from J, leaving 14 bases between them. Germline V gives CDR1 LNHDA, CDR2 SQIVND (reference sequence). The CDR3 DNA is TGTGCCAGTAGTATCGGCGCAGGGAAGGACACTGAAGCTTTCTTT. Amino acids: CASSIGAGKDTEAFF.

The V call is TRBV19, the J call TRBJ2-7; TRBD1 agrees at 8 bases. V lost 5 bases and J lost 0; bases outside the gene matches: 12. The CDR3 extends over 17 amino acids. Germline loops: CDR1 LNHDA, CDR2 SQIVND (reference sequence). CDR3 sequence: CASSGNRRTGTSYEQYF. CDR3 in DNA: TGTGCCAGTAGTGGGAACCGGCGGACAGGGACCTCCTACGAGCAGTACTTC.

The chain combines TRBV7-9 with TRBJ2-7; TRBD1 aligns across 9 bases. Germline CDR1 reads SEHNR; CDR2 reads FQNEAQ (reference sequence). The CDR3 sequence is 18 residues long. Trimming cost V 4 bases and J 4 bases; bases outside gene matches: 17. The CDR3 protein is CASSSITGTGFIGYEQYF. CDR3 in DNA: TGTGCCAGCAGCTCCATTACCGGGACAGGGTTCATTGGGTACGAGCAGTACTTC.

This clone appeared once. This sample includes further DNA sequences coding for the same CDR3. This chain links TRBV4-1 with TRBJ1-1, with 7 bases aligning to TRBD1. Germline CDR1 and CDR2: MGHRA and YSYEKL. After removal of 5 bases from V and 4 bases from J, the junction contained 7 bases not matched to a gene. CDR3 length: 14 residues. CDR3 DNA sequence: TGCGCCAGCAGCGCACCGACAGGGCGCACTGAAGCTTTCTTT. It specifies CASSAPTGRTEAFF.

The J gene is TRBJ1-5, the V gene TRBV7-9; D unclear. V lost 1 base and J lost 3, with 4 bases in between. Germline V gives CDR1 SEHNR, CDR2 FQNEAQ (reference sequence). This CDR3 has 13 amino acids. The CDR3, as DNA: TGTGCCAGCAGCTTAGGCACCAATCAGCCCCAGCATTTT. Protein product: CASSLGTNQPQHF.

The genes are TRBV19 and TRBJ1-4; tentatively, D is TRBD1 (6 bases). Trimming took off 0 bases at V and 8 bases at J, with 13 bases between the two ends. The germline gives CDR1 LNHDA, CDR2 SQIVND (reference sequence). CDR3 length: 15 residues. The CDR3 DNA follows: TGTGCCAGTAGTATAGATGCGGGGGCAGGGGAAAAACTGTTTTTT. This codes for CASSIDAGAGEKLFF.

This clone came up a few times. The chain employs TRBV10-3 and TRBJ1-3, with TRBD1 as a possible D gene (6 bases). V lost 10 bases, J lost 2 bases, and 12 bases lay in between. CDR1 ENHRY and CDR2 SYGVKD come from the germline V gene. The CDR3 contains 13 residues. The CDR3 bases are TGTGCCACCGTGGCAGGGGCTGGAAACACCATATATTTT. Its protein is CATVAGAGNTIYF.

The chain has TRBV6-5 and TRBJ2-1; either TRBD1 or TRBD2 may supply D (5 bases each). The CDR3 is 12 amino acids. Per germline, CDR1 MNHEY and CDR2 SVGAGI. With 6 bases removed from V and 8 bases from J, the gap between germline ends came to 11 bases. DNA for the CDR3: TGTGCCAGCAGGGCTCGGGGACATGAGCAGTTCTTC. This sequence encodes CASRARGHEQFF.

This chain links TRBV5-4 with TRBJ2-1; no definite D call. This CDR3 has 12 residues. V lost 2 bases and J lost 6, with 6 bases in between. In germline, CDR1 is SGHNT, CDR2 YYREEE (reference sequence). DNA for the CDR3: TGTGCCAGCAGCTTCCGGACCAATGAGCAGTTCTTC. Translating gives CASSFRTNEQFF.

The CDR3 DNA sequence: TGTGCCAGCAGCTCATCCCCTGGGAGGGCTGAAAAACTGTTTTTT. Translating gives CASSSSPGRAEKLFF. This chain links TRBV5-6 with TRBJ1-4; unclear D gene. This CDR3 is 15 amino acids long. The V gene lost 3 bases and the J gene lost 7 bases, with 16 bases spanning the gap. The V gene's germline CDR1 is SGHDT and CDR2 YYEEEE.

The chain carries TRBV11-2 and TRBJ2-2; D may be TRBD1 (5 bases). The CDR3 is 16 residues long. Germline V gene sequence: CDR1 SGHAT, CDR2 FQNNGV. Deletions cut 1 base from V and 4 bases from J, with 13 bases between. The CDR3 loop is CASSLGFREVTGELFF. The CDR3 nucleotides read TGTGCCAGCAGCTTAGGATTCAGGGAAGTCACCGGGGAGCTGTTTTTT.

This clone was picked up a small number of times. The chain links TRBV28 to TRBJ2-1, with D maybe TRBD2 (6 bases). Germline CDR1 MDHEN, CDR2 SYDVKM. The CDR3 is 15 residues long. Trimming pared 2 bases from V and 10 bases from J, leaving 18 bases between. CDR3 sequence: CASSLDFGGGIEQFF. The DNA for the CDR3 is TGTGCCAGCAGTTTAGACTTCGGGGGAGGAATAGAGCAGTTCTTC. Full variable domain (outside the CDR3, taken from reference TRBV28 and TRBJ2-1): DVKVTQSSRYLVKRTGEKVFLECVQDMDHENMFWYRQDPGLGLRLIYFSYDVKMKEKGDIPEGYSVSREKKERFSLILESASTNQTSMYLCASSLDFGGGIEQFFGPGTRLTVL.

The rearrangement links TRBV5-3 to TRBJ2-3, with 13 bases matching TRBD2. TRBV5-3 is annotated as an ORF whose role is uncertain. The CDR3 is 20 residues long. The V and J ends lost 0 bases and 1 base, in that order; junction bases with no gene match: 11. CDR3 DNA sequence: TGTGCCAGAAGCTTGGAGGACGGGACTAGCGGGGAGGTTTGCACAGATACGCAGTATTTT. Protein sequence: CARSLEDGTSGEVCTDTQYF.

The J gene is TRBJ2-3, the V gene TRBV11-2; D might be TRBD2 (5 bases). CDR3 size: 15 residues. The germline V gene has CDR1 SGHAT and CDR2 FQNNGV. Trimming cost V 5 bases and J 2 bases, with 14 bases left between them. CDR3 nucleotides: TGTGCCAGCAGCCCGGAGGTGGTTCCCACAGATACGCAGTATTTT. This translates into CASSPEVVPTDTQYF.

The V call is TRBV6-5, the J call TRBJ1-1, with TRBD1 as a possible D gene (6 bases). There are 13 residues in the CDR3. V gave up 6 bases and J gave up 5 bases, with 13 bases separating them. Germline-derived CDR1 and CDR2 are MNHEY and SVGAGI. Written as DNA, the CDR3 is TGTGCCAGCAGCCTGATCGGACAGACTGAAGCTTTCTTT. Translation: CASSLIGQTEAFF.

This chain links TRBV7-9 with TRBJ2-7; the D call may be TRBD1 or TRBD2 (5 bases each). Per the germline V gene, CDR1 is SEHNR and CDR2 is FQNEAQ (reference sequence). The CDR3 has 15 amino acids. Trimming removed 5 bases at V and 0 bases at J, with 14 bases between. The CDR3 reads CASSNRDGVSYEQYF. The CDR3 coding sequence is TGTGCCAGCAGCAACCGGGACGGGGTCTCCTACGAGCAGTACTTC.

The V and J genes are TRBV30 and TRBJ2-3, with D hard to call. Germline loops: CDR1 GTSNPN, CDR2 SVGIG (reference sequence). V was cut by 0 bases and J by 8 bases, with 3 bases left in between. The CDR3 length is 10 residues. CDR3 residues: CAWSVGTQYF. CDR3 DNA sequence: TGTGCCTGGAGTGTCGGTACGCAGTATTTT.